This T cell receptor (beta chain) was obtained from a study of blood T cells in healthy people across ages. About the study: About one barcoded beta molecule per two T cells was the capture yield of template switching. The study, taken as a whole, reports: Diversity estimated from one million T cells was considered an underestimate.

Combining a sample-barcoded 5' primer with a J-beta primer mix, a second PCR ran for roughly 7 to 11 cycles. Any given sample supplied a minimum of 3 million CDR3-containing paired-end reads. TCRdb called the 5' RACE reads again in MiXCR, with one record for every CDR3 protein. The sample has over 1,300,000 distinct CDR3 sequences, approximately 60% seen once. A word on this clonotype: As yet, its antigen is unknown.

Sequenced material: blood. This clonotype was sampled from a man aged 18 to 30 in good health.

DNA for the CDR3: TGCAGTGCTAGAGAATGGGAGAAACTACCTGAAAAACTGTTTTTT. Residues: CSAREWEKLPEKLFF. The genes are TRBV20-1 and TRBJ1-4; D uncertain. The length of the CDR3 is 15 residues. Germline V gives CDR1 DFQATT, CDR2 SNEGSKA (reference sequence). V lost 0 bases and J 7 bases, leaving 15 bases between the germline ends.